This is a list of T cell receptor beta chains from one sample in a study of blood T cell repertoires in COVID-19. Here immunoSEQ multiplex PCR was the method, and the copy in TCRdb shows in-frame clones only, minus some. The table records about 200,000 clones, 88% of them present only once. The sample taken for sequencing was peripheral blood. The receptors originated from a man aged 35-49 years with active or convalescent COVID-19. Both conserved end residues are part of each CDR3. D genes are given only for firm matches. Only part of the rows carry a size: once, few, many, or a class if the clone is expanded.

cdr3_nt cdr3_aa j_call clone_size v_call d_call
TGTGCCAGCAGTGAAGCGAGCGGGGGCTCCTACGAGCAGTACTTC CASSEASGGSYEQYF TRBJ2-7 - TRBV6-1 TRBD2
TGCGCCAGCAGGGCAGGGTTGAACACCGGGGAGCTGTTTTTT CASRAGLNTGELFF TRBJ2-2 once TRBV4-3 -
TGTGCCAGCAGCCGGACAGGGTGGGGGTCACCCCTCCACTTT CASSRTGWGSPLHF TRBJ1-6 - TRBV27 TRBD1
TGTGCCAGCAGTCGATCAAGCAGGGGGGAGACCCAGTACTTC CASSRSSRGETQYF TRBJ2-5 - TRBV28 TRBD1
TGTGCCAGTAGTCGCGGGGGGGCTAGCAATTACAATGAGCAGTTCTTC CASSRGGASNYNEQFF TRBJ2-1 - TRBV19 TRBD2
TGTGCCAGCAGCCAAGTAGCCTCCGGGGAGCTGTTTTTT CASSQVASGELFF TRBJ2-2 - TRBV3-1/TRBV3-2 -
TGTGCCAGCAGTTTGGGACAGGGGGCAATTCAGGAGACCCAGTACTTC CASSLGQGAIQETQYF TRBJ2-5 - TRBV6-2/TRBV6-3 TRBD1
TGTGCCAGCAGTGAATCGGGAAAGGACTACGAGCAGTACTTC CASSESGKDYEQYF TRBJ2-7 - TRBV6-1 -
TGTGCCAGCAGCTTACAACATTCCTACAATGAGCAGTTCTTC CASSLQHSYNEQFF TRBJ2-1 - TRBV11-3 -
TGCGCCAGCAGCTTGGGTCCGGGGAACACTGAAGCTTTCTTT CASSLGPGNTEAFF TRBJ1-1 - TRBV5-1 -
TGTGCCAGCAGCTTACAGACAGGGTTGTCTTCACCCCTCCACTTT CASSLQTGLSSPLHF TRBJ1-6 - TRBV7-3 TRBD1
TGTGCCAGCAGTGAAATTGACTCGAACCCCTATGGCTACACCTTC CASSEIDSNPYGYTF TRBJ1-2 - TRBV2 -
TGTGCCAGCAGCTATGGGACAGGGTTAAACACTGAAGCTTTCTTT CASSYGTGLNTEAFF TRBJ1-1 few TRBV28 TRBD1
TGTGCCAGCAGTGAGACAGCTACCGGGGAGCTGTTTTTT CASSETATGELFF TRBJ2-2 once TRBV25-1 -
TGTGCCAGCAGCCGGGGACAGGGGAACAAAAACATTCAGTACTTC CASSRGQGNKNIQYF TRBJ2-4 - TRBV7-2 TRBD1
TGTGCCAGCAGCAAAGAGGACAGGGTAGGCTACACCTTC CASSKEDRVGYTF TRBJ1-2 - TRBV21-1 -
TGTGCCAGCAGTGAAGGCAGTCCGCCCCAGCATTTT CASSEGSPPQHF TRBJ1-5 few TRBV2 -
TGTGCCAGCAGTACGGACAGGTCCTATGGCTACACCTTC CASSTDRSYGYTF TRBJ1-2 - TRBV6-2/TRBV6-3 TRBD1
TGTGCCAGTAGTAAAATCGGGACAGCTAACACTGAAGCTTTCTTT CASSKIGTANTEAFF TRBJ1-1 - TRBV19 TRBD1
TGTGCCAGCAGCGACGCGGACTACGAGCAGTACTTC CASSDADYEQYF TRBJ2-7 - TRBV7-9 -
TGCAGCGTTGCTGGCAGGGACAGTGGCTACACCTTC CSVAGRDSGYTF TRBJ1-2 - TRBV29-1 TRBD1
TGTGCCAGCAGCTTAGATGGGACACCAACCTACGAGCAGTACTTC CASSLDGTPTYEQYF TRBJ2-7 - TRBV7-9 -
TGTGCCAGCAGTCGAGCTAGCGCCAAACAACAGTATTTT CASSRASAKQQYF TRBJ2-3 - TRBV7-9 -
TGTGCCAGCATGATGACTAGCGGATCCTACAATGAGCAGTTCTTC CASMMTSGSYNEQFF TRBJ2-1 - TRBV2 TRBD2
TGTGCCAGCAGCTTAGGGACACTTTCATATAATTCACCCCTCCACTTT CASSLGTLSYNSPLHF TRBJ1-6 - TRBV11-2 -
TGTGCCAGCAGCCAGGGACTAGCGGGAGTTTATGAGCAGTACTTC CASSQGLAGVYEQYF TRBJ2-7 - TRBV3-1/TRBV3-2 TRBD2
TGTGCCAGCAGCGTTGGGGGGACTACTAACTACAATGAGCAGTTCTTC CASSVGGTTNYNEQFF TRBJ2-1 - TRBV9 TRBD2
TGTGCTAGTGGTTGGGCCTCTAGCGGGAGCCTCAATGAGCAGTTCTTC CASGWASSGSLNEQFF TRBJ2-1 - TRBV12-5 TRBD2
TGCGCCAGCAGCTTGGCCACGGGACAGGGGACCGAGCAGTACTTC CASSLATGQGTEQYF TRBJ2-7 - TRBV5-1 TRBD1
TGTGCCAGCAGTGAGCCCTTCCTGCGACTACTCAATGAGCAGTTCTTC CASSEPFLRLLNEQFF TRBJ2-1 - TRBV2 -
TGTGCCAGCAGCTTAGTCTCCGTTGGACTAGCGGGGTACAATGAGCAGTTCTTC CASSLVSVGLAGYNEQFF TRBJ2-1 - TRBV7-6 TRBD2
TGTGCCAGCTCACCACCGGACAGAAGCTATGGCTACACCTTC CASSPPDRSYGYTF TRBJ1-2 once TRBV18 -
TGTGCCAGCTCACCACCGGGACTAGACACAGATACGCAGTATTTT CASSPPGLDTDTQYF TRBJ2-3 - TRBV18 TRBD2
TGTGCCAGCAGCGCTAGCGGGGGGGCGAACGAGCAGTACTTC CASSASGGANEQYF TRBJ2-7 - TRBV7-2 TRBD2
TGTGCCAGCAGGGTAGGCGGAGGAAACACCATATATTTT CASRVGGGNTIYF TRBJ1-3 - TRBV7-9 -
TGTGCCAGCAGCTCGCTACGCACCGGGGAGCTGTTTTTT CASSSLRTGELFF TRBJ2-2 - TRBV11-3 -
TGTGCCAGCAGAACAGGGAACACTGAAGCTTTCTTT CASRTGNTEAFF TRBJ1-1 - TRBV27 -
TGTGCCAGCAGCCAAGTACTACAGGGTAACGGCGAGCAGTACTTC CASSQVLQGNGEQYF TRBJ2-7 - TRBV3-1/TRBV3-2 -
TGTGCCAGCAGTGTGTATAGCAATCAGCCCCAGCATTTT CASSVYSNQPQHF TRBJ1-5 - TRBV3-1/TRBV3-2 -
TGTGCCAGCAGCTTGACAACCCTGAACACTGAAGCTTTCTTT CASSLTTLNTEAFF TRBJ1-1 - TRBV5-5 -
TGTGCCAGCAGTCTTATCGATGAAAAACTGTTTTTT CASSLIDEKLFF TRBJ1-4 - TRBV12-3/TRBV12-4 -